Here is one T cell receptor (beta chain) with its context. The data stem from a study of T-cell reconstitution after alpha-beta-depleted transplantation in children. The library targeted TCRbeta and was prepared with unique molecular identifiers. TCRdb called the PCR reads again in MiXCR, with one record for every CDR3 protein. The repertoire holds about 870,000 distinct CDR3 sequences, with around 17% as singletons. CDR3 length: 15 residues. Germline assignment: CDR1 MNHNS and CDR2 SASEGT. Trimming removed 8 bases at V and 4 bases at J, with 18 bases between. The input for sequencing was PBMCs, mostly from graft donor cells, taken 360 days after TCRalphabeta/CD19-depleted stem cell transplant. The sequence derives from a male patient between 10 and 17 years old who had a stem cell transplant for acute lymphoblastic leukemia, so the T cells may come from the graft donor. V and J are TRBV6-1 and TRBJ1-5, with D possibly being TRBD1 (6 bases). The CDR3 here is CASRGGPGPNQPQHF. CDR3 sequence (DNA): TGTGCCAGCCGAGGGGGGCCGGGGCCTAATCAGCCCCAGCATTTT.